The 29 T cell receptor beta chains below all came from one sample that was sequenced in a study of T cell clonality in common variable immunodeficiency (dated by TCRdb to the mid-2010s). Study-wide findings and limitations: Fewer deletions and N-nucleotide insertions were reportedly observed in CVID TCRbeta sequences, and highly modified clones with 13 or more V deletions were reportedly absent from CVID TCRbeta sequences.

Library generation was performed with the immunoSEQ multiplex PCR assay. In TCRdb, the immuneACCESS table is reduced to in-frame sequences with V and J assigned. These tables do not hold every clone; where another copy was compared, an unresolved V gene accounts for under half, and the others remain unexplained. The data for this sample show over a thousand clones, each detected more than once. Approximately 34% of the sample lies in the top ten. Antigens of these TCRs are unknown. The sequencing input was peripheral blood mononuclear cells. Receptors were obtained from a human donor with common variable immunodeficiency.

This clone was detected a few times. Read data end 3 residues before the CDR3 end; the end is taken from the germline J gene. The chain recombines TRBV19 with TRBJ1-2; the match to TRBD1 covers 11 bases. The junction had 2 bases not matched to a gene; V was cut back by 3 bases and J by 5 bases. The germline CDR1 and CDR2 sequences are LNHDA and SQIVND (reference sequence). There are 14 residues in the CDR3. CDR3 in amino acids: CASSMGTGGYGYTF. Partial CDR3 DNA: TGTGCCAGTAGTATGGGGACAGGGGGGTATGGC.

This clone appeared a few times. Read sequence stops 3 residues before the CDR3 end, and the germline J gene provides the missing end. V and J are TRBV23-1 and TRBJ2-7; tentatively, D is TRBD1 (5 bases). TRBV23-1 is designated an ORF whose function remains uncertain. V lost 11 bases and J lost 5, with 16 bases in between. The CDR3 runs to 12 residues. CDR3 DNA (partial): TGCGCCCCCCGACAGCTACAGGACGAG. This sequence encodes CAPRQLQDE. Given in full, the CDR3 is CAPRQLQDEQYF.

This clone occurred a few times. The CDR3 reads CASRSTAHDEKLFF. The CDR3 bases that were read are TGTGCCAGCAGAAGTACAGCTCATGATGAAAAA. The chain has TRBV5-6 and TRBJ1-4; D is unclear. The read ends 3 residues before the CDR3 terminus; that terminus is restored from the germline J gene. The germline V gene encodes CDR1 SGHDT and CDR2 YYEEEE. V dropped 5 bases and J dropped 6 bases, with 14 bases sitting between them. This CDR3 region has 14 residues.

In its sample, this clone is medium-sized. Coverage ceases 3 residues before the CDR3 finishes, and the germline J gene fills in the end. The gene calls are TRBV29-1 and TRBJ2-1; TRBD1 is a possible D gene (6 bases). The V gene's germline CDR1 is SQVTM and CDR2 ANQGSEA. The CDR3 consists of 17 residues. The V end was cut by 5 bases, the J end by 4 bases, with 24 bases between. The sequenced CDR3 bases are TGCAGCGTTCCATACCCTGCCCCAGGGGCGAGGTACAATGAG. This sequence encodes CSVPYPAPGARYNE. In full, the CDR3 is CSVPYPAPGARYNEQFF.

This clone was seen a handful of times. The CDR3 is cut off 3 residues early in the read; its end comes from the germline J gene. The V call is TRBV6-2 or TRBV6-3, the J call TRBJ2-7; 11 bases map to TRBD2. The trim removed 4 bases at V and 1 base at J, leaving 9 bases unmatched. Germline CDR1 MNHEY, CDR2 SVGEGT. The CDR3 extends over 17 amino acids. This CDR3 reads CASSSFVTSGVSYEQYF. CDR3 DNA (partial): TGTGCCAGCAGTTCCTTCGTGACTAGCGGGGTATCCTACGAG.

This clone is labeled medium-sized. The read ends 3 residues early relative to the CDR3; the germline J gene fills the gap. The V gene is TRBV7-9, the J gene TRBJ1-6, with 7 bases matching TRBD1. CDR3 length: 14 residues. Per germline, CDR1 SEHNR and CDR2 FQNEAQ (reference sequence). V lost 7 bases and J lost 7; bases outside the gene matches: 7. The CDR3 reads CASMPGTANSPLHF. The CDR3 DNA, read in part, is TGTGCCAGCATGCCAGGGACAGCAAATTCACCC.

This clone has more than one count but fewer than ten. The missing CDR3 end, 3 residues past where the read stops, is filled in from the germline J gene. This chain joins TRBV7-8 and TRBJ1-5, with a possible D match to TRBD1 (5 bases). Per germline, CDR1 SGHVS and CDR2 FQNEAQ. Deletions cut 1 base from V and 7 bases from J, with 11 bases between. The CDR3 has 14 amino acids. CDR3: CASSLGGGNQPQHF. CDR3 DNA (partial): TGTGCCAGCAGCTTAGGTGGGGGGAACCAGCCC.

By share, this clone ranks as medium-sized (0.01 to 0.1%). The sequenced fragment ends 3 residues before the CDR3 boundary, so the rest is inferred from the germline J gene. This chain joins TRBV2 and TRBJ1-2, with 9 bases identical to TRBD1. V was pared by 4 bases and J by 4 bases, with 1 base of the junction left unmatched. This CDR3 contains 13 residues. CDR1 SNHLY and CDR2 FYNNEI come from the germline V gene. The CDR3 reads CASSGQGVYGYTF. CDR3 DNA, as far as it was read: TGTGCCAGCAGTGGACAGGGGGTCTATGGC.

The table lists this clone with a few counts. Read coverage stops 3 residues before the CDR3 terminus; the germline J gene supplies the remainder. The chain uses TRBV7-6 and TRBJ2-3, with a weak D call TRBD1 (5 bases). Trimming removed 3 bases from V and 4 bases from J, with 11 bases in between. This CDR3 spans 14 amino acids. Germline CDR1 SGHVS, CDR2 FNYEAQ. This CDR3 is CASSFQGMADTQYF. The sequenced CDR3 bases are TGTGCCAGCAGCTTCCAGGGTATGGCAGATACG.

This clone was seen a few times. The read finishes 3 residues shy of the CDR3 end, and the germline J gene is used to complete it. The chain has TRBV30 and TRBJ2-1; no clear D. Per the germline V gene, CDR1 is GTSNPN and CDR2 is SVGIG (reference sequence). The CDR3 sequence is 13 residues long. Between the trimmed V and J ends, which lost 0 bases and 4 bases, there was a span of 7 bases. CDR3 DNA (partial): TGTGCCTGGAGTGTTCTTCGGTACAATGAG. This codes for CAWSVLRYNE. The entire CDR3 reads CAWSVLRYNEQFF.

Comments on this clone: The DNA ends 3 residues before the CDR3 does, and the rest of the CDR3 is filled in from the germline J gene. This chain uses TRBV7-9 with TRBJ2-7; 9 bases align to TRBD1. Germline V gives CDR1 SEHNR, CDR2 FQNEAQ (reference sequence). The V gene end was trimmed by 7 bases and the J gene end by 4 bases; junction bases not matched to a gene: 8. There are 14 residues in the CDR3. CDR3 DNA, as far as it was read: TGTGCCAGCACTTCTGGGACAGGGAAATACGAG. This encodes CASTSGTGKYE. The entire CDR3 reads CASTSGTGKYEQYF. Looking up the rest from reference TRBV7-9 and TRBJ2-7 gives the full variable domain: DTGVSQNPRHKITKRGQNVTFRCDPISEHNRLYWYRQTLGQGPEFLTYFQNEAQLEKSRLLSDRFSAERPKGSFSTLEIQRTEQGDSAMYLCASTSGTGKYEQYFGPGTRLTVT.

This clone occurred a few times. This CDR3 is CASSLAGGLGTDTQYF. Incomplete CDR3 DNA: TGTGCCAGCAGCTTAGCGGGGGGGCTGGGCACAGATACG. The V and J genes are TRBV7-2 and TRBJ2-3, with TRBD2 as a possible D gene (7 bases). The observed sequence ends 3 residues before the CDR3 terminus, with the missing tail filled in from the germline J gene. The V end lost 0 bases, the J end lost 1 base, and 11 bases lay between the germline ends. Germline CDR1 is SGHTA and CDR2 is FQGNSA. The CDR3 is 16 residues long.

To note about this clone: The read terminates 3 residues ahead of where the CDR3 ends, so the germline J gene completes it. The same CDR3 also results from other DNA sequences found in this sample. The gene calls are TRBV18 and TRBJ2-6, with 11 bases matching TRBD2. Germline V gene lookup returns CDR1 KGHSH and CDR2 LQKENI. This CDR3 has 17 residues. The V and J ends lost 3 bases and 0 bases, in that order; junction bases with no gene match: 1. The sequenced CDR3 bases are TGTGCCAGCTCACCTAGCGGGGGGGCCTCTGGGGCCAACGTC. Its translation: CASSPSGGASGANV. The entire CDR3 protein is CASSPSGGASGANVLTF.

The sequenced CDR3 bases are TGTGCCAGCAGCTTCTCAGGCGACTACGAG. Protein sequence: CASSFSGDYE. The full CDR3 protein reads CASSFSGDYEQYF. The chain recombines TRBV7-9 with TRBJ2-7; no clear D. The read ends 3 residues before the CDR3 terminus; that terminus is restored from the germline J gene. Germline V gives CDR1 SEHNR, CDR2 FQNEAQ (reference sequence). Trimming shortened V by 3 bases and J by 3 bases, and 9 bases separated the two germline ends. The CDR3 consists of 13 residues.

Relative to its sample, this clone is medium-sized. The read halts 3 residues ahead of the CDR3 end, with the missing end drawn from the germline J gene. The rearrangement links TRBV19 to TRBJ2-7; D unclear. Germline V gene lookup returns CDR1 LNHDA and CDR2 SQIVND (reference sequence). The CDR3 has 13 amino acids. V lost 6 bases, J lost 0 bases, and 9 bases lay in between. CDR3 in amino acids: CASSGSPSYEQYF. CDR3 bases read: TGTGCCAGTAGCGGGTCTCCCTCCTACGAG.

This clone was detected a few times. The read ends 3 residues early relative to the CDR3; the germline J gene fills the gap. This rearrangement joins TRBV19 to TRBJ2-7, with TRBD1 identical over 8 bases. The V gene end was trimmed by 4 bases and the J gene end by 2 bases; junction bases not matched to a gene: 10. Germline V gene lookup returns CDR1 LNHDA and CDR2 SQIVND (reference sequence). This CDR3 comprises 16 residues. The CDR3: CASSTKGQGATYEQYF. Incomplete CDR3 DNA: TGTGCCAGTAGTACAAAAGGACAGGGAGCAACCTACGAG.

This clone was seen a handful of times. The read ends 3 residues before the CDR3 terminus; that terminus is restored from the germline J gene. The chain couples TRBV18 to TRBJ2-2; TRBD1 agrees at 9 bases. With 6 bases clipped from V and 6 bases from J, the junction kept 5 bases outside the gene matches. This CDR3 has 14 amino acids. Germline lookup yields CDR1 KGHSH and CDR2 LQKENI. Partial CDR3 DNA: TGTGCCAGCTCGGCGACAGGGGGTTCCGGGGAG. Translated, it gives CASSATGGSGE. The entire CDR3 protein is CASSATGGSGELFF.

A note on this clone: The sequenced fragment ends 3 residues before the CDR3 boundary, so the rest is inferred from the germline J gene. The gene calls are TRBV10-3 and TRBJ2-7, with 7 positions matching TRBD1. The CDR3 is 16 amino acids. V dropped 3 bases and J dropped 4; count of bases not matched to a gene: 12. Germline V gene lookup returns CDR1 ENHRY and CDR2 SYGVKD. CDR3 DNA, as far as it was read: TGTGCCATCAGTGATTCAACGACAGGGATAAGTTACGAG. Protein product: CAISDSTTGISYE. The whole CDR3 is CAISDSTTGISYEQYF.

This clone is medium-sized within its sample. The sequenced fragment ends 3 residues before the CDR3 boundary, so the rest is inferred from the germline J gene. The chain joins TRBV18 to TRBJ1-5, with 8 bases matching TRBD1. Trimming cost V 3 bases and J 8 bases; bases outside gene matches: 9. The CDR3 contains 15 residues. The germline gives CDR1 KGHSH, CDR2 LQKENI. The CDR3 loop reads CASSPSGTGGEPQHF. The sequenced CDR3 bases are TGTGCCAGCTCACCCTCCGGAACAGGGGGAGAGCCC.

The DNA read from the CDR3 is TGCAGTGCTAGAGATCGTACAGGGGGTAGCTATGGC. Amino acid sequence: CSARDRTGGSYG. The whole CDR3 is CSARDRTGGSYGYTF. The chain has TRBV20-1 and TRBJ1-2, with 8 bases that match TRBD1. The read stops 3 residues short of the end of the CDR3; the missing end is completed from the germline J gene. The J segment lost 4 bases and the V segment lost 0 bases, leaving 7 bases of the junction unmatched. Germline V lookup: CDR1 DFQATT, CDR2 SNEGSKA (reference sequence). This CDR3 has 15 residues.

The part of the CDR3 DNA that was read is TGTGCCAGCAGCTTAGGTGACGCGGGACAGAAGGCCAACGTC. It codes for CASSLGDAGQKANV. The whole CDR3 sequence reads CASSLGDAGQKANVLTF. V usage is TRBV7-6 and J usage is TRBJ2-6; TRBD1 is a possible D gene (7 bases). The observed sequence ends 3 residues before the CDR3 terminus, with the missing tail filled in from the germline J gene. CDR3 length: 17 amino acids. Germline V lookup: CDR1 SGHVS, CDR2 FNYEAQ. V lost 1 base and J lost 6, with 16 bases in between.

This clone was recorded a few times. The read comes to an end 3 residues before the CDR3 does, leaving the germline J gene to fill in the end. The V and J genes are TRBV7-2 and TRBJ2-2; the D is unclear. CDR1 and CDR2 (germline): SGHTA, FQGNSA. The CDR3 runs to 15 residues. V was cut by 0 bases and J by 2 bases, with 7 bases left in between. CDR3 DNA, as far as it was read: TGTGCCAGCAGCTTAGCGGTACTCAACACCGGGGAG. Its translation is CASSLAVLNTGE. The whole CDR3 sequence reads CASSLAVLNTGELFF.

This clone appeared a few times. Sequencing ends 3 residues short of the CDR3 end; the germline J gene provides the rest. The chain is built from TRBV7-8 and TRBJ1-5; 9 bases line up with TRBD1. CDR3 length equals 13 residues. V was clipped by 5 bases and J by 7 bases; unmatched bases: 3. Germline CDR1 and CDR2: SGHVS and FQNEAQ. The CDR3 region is CASSGQGRQPQHF. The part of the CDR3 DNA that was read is TGTGCCAGCAGCGGACAGGGGAGGCAGCCC.

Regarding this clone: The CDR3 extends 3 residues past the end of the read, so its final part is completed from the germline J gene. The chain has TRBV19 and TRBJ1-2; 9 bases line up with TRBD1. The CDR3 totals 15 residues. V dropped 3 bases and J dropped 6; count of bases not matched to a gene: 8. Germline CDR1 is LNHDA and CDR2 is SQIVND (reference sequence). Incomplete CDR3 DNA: TGTGCCAGTAGTATGGTCGGGACAGGGTACAATGGC. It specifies CASSMVGTGYNG. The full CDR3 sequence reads CASSMVGTGYNGYTF.

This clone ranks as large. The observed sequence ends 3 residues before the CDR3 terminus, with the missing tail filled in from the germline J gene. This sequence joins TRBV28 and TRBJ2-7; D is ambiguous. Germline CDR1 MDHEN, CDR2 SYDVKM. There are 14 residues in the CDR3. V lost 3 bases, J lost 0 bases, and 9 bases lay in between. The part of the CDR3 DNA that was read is TGTGCCAGCAGTTTCCACGGGTCCTCCTACGAG. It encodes CASSFHGSSYE. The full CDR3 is CASSFHGSSYEQYF.

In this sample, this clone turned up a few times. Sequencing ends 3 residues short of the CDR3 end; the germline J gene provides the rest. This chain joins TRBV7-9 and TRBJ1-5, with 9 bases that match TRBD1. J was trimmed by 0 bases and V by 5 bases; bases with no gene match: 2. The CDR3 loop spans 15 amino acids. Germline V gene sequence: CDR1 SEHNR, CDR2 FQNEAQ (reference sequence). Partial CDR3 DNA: TGTGCCAGCAGCCCGGGACAGGGTAGCAATCAGCCC. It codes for CASSPGQGSNQP. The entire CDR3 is CASSPGQGSNQPQHF.

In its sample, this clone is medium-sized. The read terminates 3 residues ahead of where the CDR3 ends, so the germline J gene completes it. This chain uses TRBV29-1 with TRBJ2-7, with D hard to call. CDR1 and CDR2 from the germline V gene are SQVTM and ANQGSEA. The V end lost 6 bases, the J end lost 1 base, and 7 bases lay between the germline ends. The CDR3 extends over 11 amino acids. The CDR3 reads CSVTSSYEQYF. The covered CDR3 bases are TGCAGCGTCACCAGTTCCTACGAG.

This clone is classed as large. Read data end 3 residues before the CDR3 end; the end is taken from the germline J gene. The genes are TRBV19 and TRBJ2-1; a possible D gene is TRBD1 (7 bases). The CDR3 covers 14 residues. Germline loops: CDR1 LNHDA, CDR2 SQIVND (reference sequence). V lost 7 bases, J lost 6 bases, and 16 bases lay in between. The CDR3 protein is CASTPGTAGNEQFF. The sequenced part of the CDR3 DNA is TGTGCCAGTACCCCTGGGACAGCGGGCAATGAG.

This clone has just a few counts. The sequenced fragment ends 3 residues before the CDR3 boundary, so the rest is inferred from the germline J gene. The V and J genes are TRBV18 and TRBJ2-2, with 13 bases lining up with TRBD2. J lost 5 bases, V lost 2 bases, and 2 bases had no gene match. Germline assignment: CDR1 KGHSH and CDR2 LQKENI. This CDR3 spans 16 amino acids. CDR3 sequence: CASSPRGLAGTGELFF. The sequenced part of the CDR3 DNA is TGTGCCAGCTCACCAAGGGGACTAGCGGGGACCGGGGAG.